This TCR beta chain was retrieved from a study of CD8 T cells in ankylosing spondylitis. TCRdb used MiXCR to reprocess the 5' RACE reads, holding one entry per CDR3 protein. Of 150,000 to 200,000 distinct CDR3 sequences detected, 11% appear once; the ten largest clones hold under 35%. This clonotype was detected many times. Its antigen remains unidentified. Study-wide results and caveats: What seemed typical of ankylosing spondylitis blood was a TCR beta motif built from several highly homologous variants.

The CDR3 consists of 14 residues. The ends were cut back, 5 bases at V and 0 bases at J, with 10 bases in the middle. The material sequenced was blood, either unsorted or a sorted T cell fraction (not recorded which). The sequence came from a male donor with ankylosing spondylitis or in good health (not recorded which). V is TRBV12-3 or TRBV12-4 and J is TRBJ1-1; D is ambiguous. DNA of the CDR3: TGTGCCAGCAGTACAAATCAGATGAACACTGAAGCTTTCTTT. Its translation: CASSTNQMNTEAFF.